Listed below are T cell receptor beta chains from one sample, sequenced in a study of cytomegalovirus exposure and HLA in healthy donors. Measured with immunoSEQ multiplex PCR; TCRdb has only the in-frame clones, and not every one. In the table there are more than 95,000 clones, 89% of which are singletons. Specimen: PBMCs. These receptors all stem from a woman between 18 and 29 years old in good health and CMV-seronegative. Both conserved end residues are part of each CDR3. D genes are given only for firm matches. Not all rows give a size; the values are once, few, many and, for expanded clones, a class.

J	size	V	D	DNA	CDR3
TRBJ2-2	.	TRBV27	TRBD1	TGTGCCAGCAGTCCCGGGACAGTAAACACCGGGGAGCTGTTTTTT	CASSPGTVNTGELFF
TRBJ2-7	.	TRBV14	.	TGTGCCAGCAGCCAAGGAGTAGGGGCCTACGAGCAGTACTTC	CASSQGVGAYEQYF
TRBJ2-1	.	TRBV7-9	.	TGTGCCAGCAGCCCGCTACCTAACAGGGACTCCTACAATGAGCAGTTCTTC	CASSPLPNRDSYNEQFF
TRBJ2-7	.	TRBV28	.	TGTGCCAGCAGTTCAAGGGGGTACGAGCAGTACTTC	CASSSRGYEQYF
TRBJ2-4	.	TRBV4-3	TRBD1	TGCGCCAGCAGCCAGGGGACAGGGTCTACAAACATTCAGTACTTC	CASSQGTGSTNIQYF
TRBJ2-3	.	TRBV27	.	TGTGCCAGCAGTTTAGATAGGAGGATGTGGGATACGCAGTATTTT	CASSLDRRMWDTQYF
TRBJ2-5	.	TRBV19	TRBD2	TGTGCCACGAGGTCTAGCGGGAGAGTTGAGACCCAGTACTTC	CATRSSGRVETQYF
TRBJ2-2	.	TRBV27	TRBD1	TGTGCCAGCAGGCGCGACAGGGGGAGTACCGGGGAGCTGTTTTTT	CASRRDRGSTGELFF
TRBJ2-3	.	TRBV7-9	.	TGTGCCAGCAGCTTAGAGGTCGCGGTAGGGGGCACAGATACGCAGTATTTT	CASSLEVAVGGTDTQYF
TRBJ1-5	.	TRBV5-1	.	TGCGCCAGCAGGATGTCGGCGCGGCACAATCAGCCCCAGCATTTT	CASRMSARHNQPQHF
TRBJ2-1	.	TRBV7-9	.	TGTGCCAGCCATTCGACAAGCAATGAGCAGTTCTTC	CASHSTSNEQFF
TRBJ2-5	.	TRBV28	.	TGTGCCAGCAGTTTCAGGTCAGCGAGGGAGGAGACCCAGTACTTC	CASSFRSAREETQYF
TRBJ2-1	once	TRBV11-2	TRBD2	TGTGCCAGCAGCTTATGGCTAGCGGGAGGGGACCACAATGAGCAGTTCTTC	CASSLWLAGGDHNEQFF
TRBJ2-6	.	TRBV28	.	TGTGCCAGCAGTTCCTCCGACACTGGGGCCAACGTCCTGACTTTC	CASSSSDTGANVLTF
TRBJ1-3	.	TRBV9	.	TGTGCCAGCAGCGTAGGGGCTTATGGAAACACCATATATTTT	CASSVGAYGNTIYF
TRBJ2-3	.	TRBV7-9	TRBD2	TGTGCCAGCAGCTTAAAGAGCGGGGGCACAGATACGCAGTATTTT	CASSLKSGGTDTQYF
TRBJ2-7	.	TRBV7-9	TRBD1	TGTGCCAGCAGCCTATCAGGGGGCGAAACCTCGAACTACGAGCAGTACTTC	CASSLSGGETSNYEQYF
TRBJ1-5	.	TRBV15	.	TGTGCCACCAGCTTACCCTCCGGGGATTGGAATCAGCCCCAGCATTTT	CATSLPSGDWNQPQHF
TRBJ1-1	.	TRBV9	TRBD1	TGTGCCAGCAGCGTAGGTTCGACAGGGATGAACACTGAAGCTTTCTTT	CASSVGSTGMNTEAFF
TRBJ1-1	.	TRBV2	.	TGTGCCAGCTCCAGAGCGAATACAGGGAACACTGAAGCTTTCTTT	CASSRANTGNTEAFF
TRBJ2-2	.	TRBV7-9	.	TGTGCCAGCAGCTTTCCGAATCAGGGCAACACCGGGGAGCTGTTTTTT	CASSFPNQGNTGELFF
TRBJ1-4	.	TRBV9	TRBD1	TGTGCCAGCAGCGTAGCGCCGGGACAGGCTAATGAAAAACTGTTTTTT	CASSVAPGQANEKLFF
TRBJ2-7	once	TRBV6-6	TRBD1	TGTGCCAGCAAACAGGGGGACAGCTTTATCTTC	CASKQGDSFIF
TRBJ2-2	once	TRBV9	TRBD2	TGTGCCAGCAAAGCGGGATATTCCGGGGAGCTGTTTTTT	CASKAGYSGELFF
TRBJ2-7	.	TRBV5-4	TRBD2	TGTGCCAGCAGCTCTGGAACCGGGACTAGCGTGTACGAGCAGTACTTC	CASSSGTGTSVYEQYF
TRBJ2-3	.	TRBV10-1	.	TGCGCCAGCAGTGAGAACCCCTTGCAACAGACGCAGTATTTT	CASSENPLQQTQYF
TRBJ2-7	.	TRBV9	TRBD2	TGTGCCAGCAGCGCAACTAGCGGTAACCCCTACGAGCAGTACTTC	CASSATSGNPYEQYF
TRBJ2-3	.	TRBV28	TRBD2	TGTGCCAGCAGGACTAGCGGCCATATTCCGTATACGCAGTATTTT	CASRTSGHIPYTQYF
TRBJ2-1	.	TRBV7-2	.	TGTGCCAGCAGCTTAGAATTCGGGGGAGTTGTTGGCGATGAGCAGTTCTTC	CASSLEFGGVVGDEQFF
TRBJ2-1	.	TRBV27	TRBD1	TGTGCCAGCAGCCATAGACAGGGTCCCTACAATGAGCAGTTCTTC	CASSHRQGPYNEQFF
TRBJ2-3	.	TRBV7-2	TRBD2	TGTGCCAGCAGCTTACTAGCGGGGGACACAGATACGCAGTATTTT	CASSLLAGDTDTQYF
TRBJ1-5	once	TRBV7-9	.	TGTGCCAGCAGCTTGGGGGACACCACCAATCAGCCCCAGCATTTT	CASSLGDTTNQPQHF
TRBJ2-3	.	TRBV7-7	TRBD2	TGTGCCAGCAGCTTAGGCCTAGCGGGAGGCACAGATACGCAGTATTTT	CASSLGLAGGTDTQYF
TRBJ1-2	.	TRBV28	TRBD1	TGTGCCAGCAGTTCGATCTCGAAGACAGGGGGGCCTCTCAACTATGGCTACACCTTC	CASSSISKTGGPLNYGYTF